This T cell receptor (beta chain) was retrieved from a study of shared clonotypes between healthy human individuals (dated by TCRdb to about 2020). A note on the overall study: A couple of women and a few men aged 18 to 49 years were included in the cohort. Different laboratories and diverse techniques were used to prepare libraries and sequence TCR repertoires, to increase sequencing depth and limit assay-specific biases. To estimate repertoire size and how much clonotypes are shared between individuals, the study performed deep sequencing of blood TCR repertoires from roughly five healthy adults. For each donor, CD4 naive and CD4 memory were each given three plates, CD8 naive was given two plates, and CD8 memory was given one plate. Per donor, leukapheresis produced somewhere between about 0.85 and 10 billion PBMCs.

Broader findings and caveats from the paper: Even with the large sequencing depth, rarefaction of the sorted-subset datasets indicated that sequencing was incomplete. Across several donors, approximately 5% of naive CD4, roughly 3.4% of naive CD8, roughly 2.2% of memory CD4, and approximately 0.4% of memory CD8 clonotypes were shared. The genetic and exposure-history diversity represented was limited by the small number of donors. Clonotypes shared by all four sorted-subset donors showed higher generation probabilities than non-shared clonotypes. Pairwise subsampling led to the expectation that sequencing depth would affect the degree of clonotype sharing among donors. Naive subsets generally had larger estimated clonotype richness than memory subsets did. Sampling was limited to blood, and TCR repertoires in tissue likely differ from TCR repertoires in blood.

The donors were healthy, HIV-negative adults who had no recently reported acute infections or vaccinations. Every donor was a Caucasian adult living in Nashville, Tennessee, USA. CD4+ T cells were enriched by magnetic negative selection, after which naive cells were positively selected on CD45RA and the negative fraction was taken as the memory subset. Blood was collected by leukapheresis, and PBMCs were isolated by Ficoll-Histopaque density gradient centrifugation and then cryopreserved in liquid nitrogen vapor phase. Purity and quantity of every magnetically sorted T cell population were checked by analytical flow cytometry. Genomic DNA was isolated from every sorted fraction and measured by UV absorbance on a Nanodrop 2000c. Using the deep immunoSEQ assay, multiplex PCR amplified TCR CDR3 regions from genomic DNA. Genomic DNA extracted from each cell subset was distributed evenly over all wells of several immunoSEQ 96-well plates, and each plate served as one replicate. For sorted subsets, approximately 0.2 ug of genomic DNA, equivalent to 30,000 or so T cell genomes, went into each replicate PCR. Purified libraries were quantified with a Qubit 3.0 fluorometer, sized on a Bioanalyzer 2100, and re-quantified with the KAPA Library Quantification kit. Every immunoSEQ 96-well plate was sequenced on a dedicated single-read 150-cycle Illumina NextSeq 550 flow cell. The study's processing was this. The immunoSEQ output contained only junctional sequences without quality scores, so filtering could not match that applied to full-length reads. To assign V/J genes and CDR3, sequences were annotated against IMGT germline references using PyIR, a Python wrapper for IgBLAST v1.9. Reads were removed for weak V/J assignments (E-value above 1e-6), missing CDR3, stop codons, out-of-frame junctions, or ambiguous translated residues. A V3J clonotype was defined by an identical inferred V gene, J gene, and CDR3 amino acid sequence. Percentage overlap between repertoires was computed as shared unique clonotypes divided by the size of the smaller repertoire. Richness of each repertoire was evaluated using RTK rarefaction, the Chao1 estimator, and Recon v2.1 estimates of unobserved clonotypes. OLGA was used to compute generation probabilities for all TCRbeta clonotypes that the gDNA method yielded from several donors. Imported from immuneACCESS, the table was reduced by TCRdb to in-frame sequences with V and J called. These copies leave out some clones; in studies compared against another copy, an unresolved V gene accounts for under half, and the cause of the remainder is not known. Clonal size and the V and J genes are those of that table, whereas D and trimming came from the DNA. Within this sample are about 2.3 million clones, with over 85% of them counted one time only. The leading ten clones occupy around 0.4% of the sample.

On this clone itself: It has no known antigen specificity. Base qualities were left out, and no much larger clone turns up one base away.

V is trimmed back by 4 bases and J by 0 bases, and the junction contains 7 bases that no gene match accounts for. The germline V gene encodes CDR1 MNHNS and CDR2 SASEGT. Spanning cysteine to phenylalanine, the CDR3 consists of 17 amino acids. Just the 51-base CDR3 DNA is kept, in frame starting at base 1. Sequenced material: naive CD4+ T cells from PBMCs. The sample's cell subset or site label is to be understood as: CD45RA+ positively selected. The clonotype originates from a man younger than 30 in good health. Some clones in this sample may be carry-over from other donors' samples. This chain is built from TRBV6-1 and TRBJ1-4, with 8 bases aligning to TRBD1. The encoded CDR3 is CASSALDRAATNEKLFF. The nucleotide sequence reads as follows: TGTGCCAGCAGTGCCCTGGACAGGGCGGCAACTAATGAAAAACTGTTTTTT.